What follows is one TCR beta chain and its context. This entry comes from a study of blood T cell repertoires in COVID-19. Across the study: Collection of acute and convalescent COVID-19 samples took place in the United States, Italy and Spain. T cells, B-cell-depleted T cells, or PBMCs supplied cDNA or gDNA.

Source study methods: The assay estimated nucleated cells by amplifying reference gene primers. Method: immunoSEQ multiplex PCR; TCRdb's copy keeps in-frame clones and lacks some. Clonal size and the V and J genes are those of that table, whereas D and trimming came from the DNA. Counted here are 55,000 to 80,000 clones, approximately 78% occurring once; the ten biggest clones make up 9.2%. The ends lost 0 bases at V and 5 bases at J; junction bases unmatched: 12. The length of the CDR3 is 19 residues. Germline V gene lookup returns CDR1 KGHDR and CDR2 SFDVKD. Sequences were obtained from peripheral blood. The TCR comes from a human donor in a cohort sampled during active COVID-19. This rearrangement joins TRBV24-1 to TRBJ2-1; 10 bases are shared with TRBD2. The CDR3 sequence: CATSDLPGSGTSADNEQFF. The CDR3 DNA is TGTGCCACCAGTGATTTGCCGGGATCCGGGACTAGCGCCGACAATGAGCAGTTCTTC.